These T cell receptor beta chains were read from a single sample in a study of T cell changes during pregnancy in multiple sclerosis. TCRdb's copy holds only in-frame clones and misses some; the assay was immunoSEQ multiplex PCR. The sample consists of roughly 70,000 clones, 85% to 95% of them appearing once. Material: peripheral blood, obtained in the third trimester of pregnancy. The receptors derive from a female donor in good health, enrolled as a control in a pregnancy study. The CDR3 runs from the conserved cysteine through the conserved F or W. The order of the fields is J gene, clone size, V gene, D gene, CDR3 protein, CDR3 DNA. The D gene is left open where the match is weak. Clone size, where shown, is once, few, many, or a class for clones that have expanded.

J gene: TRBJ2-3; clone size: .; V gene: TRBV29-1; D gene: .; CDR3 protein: CSVEDLQGPGDTQYF; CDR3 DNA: TGCAGCGTTGAAGACTTACAGGGCCCAGGGGATACGCAGTATTTT
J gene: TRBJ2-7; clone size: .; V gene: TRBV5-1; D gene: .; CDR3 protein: CASSLRGRTYEQYF; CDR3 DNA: TGCGCCAGCAGCTTGAGAGGGCGGACCTACGAGCAGTACTTC
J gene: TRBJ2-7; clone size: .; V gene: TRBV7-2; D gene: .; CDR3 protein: CASSVLSYEQYF; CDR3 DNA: TGTGCCAGCAGCGTCCTGTCCTACGAGCAGTACTTC
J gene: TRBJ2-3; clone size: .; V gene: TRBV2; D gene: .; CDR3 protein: CASTERRGNTDTQYF; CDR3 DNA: TGTGCCAGCACGGAAAGACGGGGGAACACAGATACGCAGTATTTT
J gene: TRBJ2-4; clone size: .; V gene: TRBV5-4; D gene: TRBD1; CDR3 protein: CASTPTGEEAKNIQYF; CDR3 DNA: TGTGCCAGCACCCCGACAGGGGAGGAGGCCAAAAACATTCAGTACTTC
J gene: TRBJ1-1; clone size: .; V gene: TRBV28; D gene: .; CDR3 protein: CASSLHTGGEAFF; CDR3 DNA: TGTGCCAGCAGTTTACACACGGGGGGTGAAGCTTTCTTT
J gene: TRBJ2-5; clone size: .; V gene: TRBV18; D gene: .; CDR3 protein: CASSPRYGERETQYF; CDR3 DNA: TGTGCCAGCTCACCACGCTACGGGGAGCGAGAGACCCAGTACTTC
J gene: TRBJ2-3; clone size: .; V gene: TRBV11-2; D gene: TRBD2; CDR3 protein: CASSLASGSTDTQYF; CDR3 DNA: TGTGCCAGCAGCTTGGCTAGCGGGTCCACAGATACGCAGTATTTT
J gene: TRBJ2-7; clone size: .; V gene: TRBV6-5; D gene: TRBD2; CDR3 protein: CASRPGLADYEQYF; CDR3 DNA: TGTGCCAGCAGGCCGGGACTAGCGGATTACGAGCAGTACTTC
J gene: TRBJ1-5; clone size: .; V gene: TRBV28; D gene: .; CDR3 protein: CASSPRVVLNQPQHF; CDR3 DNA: TGTGCCAGCAGTCCCCGGGTGGTCCTCAATCAGCCCCAGCATTTT
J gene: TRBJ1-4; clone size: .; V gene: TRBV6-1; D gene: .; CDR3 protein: CASRPFTVINEKLFF; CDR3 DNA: TGTGCCAGCAGGCCTTTCACAGTTATTAACGAAAAACTGTTTTTT
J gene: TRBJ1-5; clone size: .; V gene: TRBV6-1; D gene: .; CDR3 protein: CASSEVGGRDQPQHF; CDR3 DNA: TGTGCCAGCAGTGAAGTCGGGGGGCGGGATCAGCCCCAGCATTTT
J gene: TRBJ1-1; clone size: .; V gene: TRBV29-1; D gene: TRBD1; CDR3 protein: CSVEPWDRGRGVNTEAFF; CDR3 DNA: TGCAGCGTTGAACCCTGGGACAGGGGGCGCGGGGTTAATACTGAAGCTTTCTTT
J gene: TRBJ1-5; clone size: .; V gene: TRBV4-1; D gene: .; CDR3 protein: CASSQDLRVSQPQHF; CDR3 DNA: TGCGCCAGCAGCCAAGACCTGAGGGTTTCTCAGCCCCAGCATTTT
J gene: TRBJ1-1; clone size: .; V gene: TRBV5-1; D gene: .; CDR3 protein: CASSPRATNTEAFF; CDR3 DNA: TGCGCCAGCAGCCCCAGGGCTACGAACACTGAAGCTTTCTTT
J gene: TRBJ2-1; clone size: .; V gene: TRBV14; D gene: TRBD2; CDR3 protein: CASSHPGLAEGGEQFF; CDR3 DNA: TGTGCCAGCAGCCACCCGGGACTAGCGGAAGGCGGTGAGCAGTTCTTC
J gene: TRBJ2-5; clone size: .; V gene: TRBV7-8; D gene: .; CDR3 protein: CASSLKRNRETQYF; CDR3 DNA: TGTGCCAGCAGCTTGAAACGTAACCGGGAGACCCAGTACTTC
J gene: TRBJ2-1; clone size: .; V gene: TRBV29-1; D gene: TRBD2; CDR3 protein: CSVTGTNPTGEQFF; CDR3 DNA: TGCAGCGTGACCGGGACTAACCCGACCGGTGAGCAGTTCTTC
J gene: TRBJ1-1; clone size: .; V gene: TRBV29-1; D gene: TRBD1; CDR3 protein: CSVQGMNTEAFF; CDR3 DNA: TGCAGCGTACAGGGGATGAACACTGAAGCTTTCTTT
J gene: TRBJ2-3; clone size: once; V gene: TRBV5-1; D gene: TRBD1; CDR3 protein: CASSRWTGGTDTQYF; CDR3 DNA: TGCGCCAGCAGCCGATGGACAGGGGGCACAGATACGCAGTATTTT
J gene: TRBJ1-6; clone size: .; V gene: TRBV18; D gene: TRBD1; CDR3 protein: CASSHRDSSPLHF; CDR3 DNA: TGTGCCAGCTCACACAGGGACAGTTCACCCCTCCACTTT
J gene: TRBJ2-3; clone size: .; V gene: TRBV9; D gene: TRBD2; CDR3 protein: CASSAPSRLAGGEDTQYF; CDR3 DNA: TGTGCCAGCAGCGCCCCGTCGAGACTAGCGGGAGGGGAAGATACGCAGTATTTT
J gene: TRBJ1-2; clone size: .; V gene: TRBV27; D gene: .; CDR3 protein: CASSLNVRTLYGYTF; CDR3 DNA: TGTGCCAGCAGTTTAAATGTCAGAACCCTCTATGGCTACACCTTC
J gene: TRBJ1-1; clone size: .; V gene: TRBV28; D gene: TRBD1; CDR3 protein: CASRPHSSGGEIAFF; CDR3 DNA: TGTGCCAGCAGACCCCATTCTTCAGGGGGCGAAATAGCTTTCTTT